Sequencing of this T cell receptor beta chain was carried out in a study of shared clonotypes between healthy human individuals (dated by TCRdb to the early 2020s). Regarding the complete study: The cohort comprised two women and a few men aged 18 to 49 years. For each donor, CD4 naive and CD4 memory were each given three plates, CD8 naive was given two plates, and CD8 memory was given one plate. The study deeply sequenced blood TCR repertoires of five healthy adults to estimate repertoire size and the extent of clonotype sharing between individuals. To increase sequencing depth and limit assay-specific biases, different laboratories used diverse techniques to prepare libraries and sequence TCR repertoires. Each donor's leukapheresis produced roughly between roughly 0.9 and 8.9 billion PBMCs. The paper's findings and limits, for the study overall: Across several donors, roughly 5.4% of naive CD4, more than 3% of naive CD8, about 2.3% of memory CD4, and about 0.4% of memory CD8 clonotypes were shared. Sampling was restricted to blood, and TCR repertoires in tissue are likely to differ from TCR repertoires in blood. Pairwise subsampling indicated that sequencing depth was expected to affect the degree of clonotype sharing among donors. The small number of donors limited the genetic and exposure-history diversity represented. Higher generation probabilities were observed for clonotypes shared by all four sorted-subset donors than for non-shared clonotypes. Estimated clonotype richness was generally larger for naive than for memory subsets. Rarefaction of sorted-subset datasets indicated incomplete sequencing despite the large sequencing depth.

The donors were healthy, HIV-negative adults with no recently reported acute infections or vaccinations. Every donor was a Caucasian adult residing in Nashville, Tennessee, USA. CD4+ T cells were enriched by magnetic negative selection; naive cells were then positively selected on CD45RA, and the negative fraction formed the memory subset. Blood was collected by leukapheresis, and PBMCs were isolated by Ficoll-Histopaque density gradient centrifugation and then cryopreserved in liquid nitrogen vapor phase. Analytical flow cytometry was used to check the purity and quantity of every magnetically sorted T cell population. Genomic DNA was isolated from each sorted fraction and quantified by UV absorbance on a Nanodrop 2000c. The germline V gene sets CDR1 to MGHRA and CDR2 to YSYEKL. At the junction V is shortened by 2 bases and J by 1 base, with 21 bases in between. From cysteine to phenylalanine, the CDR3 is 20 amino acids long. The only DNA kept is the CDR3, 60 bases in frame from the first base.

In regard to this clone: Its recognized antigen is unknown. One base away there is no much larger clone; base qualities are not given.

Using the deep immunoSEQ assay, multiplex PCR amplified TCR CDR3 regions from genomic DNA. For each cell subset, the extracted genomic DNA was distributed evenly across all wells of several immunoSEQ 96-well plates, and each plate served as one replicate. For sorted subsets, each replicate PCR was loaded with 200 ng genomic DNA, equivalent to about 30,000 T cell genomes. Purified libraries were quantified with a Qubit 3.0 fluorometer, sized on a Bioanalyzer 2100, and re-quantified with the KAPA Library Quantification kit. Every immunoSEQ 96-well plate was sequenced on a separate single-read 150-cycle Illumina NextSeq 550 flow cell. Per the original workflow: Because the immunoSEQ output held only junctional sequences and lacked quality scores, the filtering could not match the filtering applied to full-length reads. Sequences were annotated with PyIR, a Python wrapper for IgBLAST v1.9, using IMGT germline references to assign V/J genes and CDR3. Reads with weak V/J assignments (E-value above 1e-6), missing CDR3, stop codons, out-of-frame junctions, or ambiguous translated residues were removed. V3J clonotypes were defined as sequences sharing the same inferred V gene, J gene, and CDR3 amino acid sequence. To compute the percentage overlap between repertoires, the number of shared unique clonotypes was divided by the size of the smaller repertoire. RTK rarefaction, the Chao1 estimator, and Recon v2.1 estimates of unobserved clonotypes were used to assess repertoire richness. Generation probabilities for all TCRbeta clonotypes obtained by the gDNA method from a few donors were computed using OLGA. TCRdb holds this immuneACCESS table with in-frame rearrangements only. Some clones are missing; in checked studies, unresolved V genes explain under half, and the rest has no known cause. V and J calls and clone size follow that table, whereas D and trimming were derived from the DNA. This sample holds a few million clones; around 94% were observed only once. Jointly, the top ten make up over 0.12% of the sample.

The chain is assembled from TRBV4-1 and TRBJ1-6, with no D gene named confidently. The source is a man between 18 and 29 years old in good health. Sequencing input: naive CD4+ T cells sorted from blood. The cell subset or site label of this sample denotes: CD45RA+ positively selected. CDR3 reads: CASSQLMPERTRSYNSPLHF. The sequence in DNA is TGCGCCAGCAGCCAACTGATGCCCGAAAGGACGCGGTCCTATAATTCACCCCTCCACTTT.